A single sample is the source of the 23 T cell receptor beta chains below, sequenced in a study of post-analysis software for immune sequencing data. Study-level results: Higher frequency in patients than in controls was seen for about 5 TRBV segments, with TRBV5-6, TRBV5-1 and TRBV20-1 among them.

Their target antigens are unknown. Unique molecular identifiers were built into the TCR beta cDNA libraries. TCRdb recomputed calls from the PCR reads with MiXCR, one row per CDR3 protein. This sample has hundreds of thousands of distinct CDR3 sequences, with about 50% found just once. Material for sequencing was blood. All receptors come from a girl aged 5-17 years with multiple sclerosis.

This clonotype was recorded a few times. The V gene is TRBV29-1, the J gene TRBJ2-1; a weak D match, TRBD2 (5 bases). The CDR3 is 12 amino acids. Germline V gene data show CDR1 as SQVTM and CDR2 as ANQGSEA. The germline V and J ends were trimmed by 5 bases and 7 bases, with 12 bases remaining between them. CDR3 loop: CSVRRGTNEQFF. CDR3 DNA: TGCAGCGTTCGACGGGGTACGAATGAGCAGTTCTTC.

V and J are TRBV10-3 and TRBJ2-7; D gene ambiguous. Germline CDR1 ENHRY, CDR2 SYGVKD. The CDR3 runs 13 residues. Trimming left V 4 bases short and J 0 bases short, with 7 bases between. This CDR3 is CAISAQSSYEQYF. CDR3 bases: TGTGCCATCAGTGCCCAGAGCTCCTACGAGCAGTACTTC.

This clonotype was recorded once. The V gene is TRBV5-1, the J gene TRBJ2-1; D could derive from TRBD1 or TRBD2 (6 bases each). Per the germline V gene, CDR1 is SGHRS and CDR2 is YFSETQ. Trimming stripped 0 bases from V and 2 bases from J, with 12 bases between. CDR3 length: 16 amino acids. The CDR3 sequence is CASSLVFRGPYNEQFF. The CDR3 nucleotides read TGCGCCAGCAGCTTGGTTTTTCGGGGGCCCTACAATGAGCAGTTCTTC.

This chain joins TRBV15 and TRBJ2-1, with D perhaps TRBD1 or TRBD2 (5 bases each). The CDR3 is made up of 12 amino acids. Germline CDR1 is LNHNV and CDR2 is YYDKDF (reference sequence). V lost 5 bases and J lost 5, with 7 bases in between. The CDR3 nucleotides read TGTGCCACCAGCCGAGGGGACAATGAGCAGTTCTTC. Protein product: CATSRGDNEQFF.

A few counts support this clonotype. The chain combines TRBV29-1 with TRBJ2-1; D remains ambiguous. Trimming stripped 7 bases from V and 7 bases from J, with 5 bases between. Germline CDR1 and CDR2: SQVTM and ANQGSEA. This CDR3 has 9 residues. The CDR3 DNA follows: TGCAGCGCGACTAATGAGCAGTTCTTC. Translating gives CSATNEQFF.

This clonotype was picked up one time. The gene calls are TRBV5-4 and TRBJ2-2, with TRBD2 matching 7 bases. The junction had 8 bases not matched to a gene; V was cut back by 6 bases and J by 3 bases. Germline CDR1 and CDR2: SGHNT and YYREEE (reference sequence). CDR3 length: 15 amino acids. This chain's CDR3 is CASNRAGSDTGELFF. Here the CDR3 DNA reads TGTGCCAGCAACCGAGCGGGGTCGGACACCGGGGAGCTGTTTTTT.

J is TRBJ2-7 and V is TRBV20-1; D is perhaps TRBD2 (6 bases). V was clipped by 7 bases and J by 1 base, with 11 bases between them. The length of the CDR3 is 12 residues. CDR1 is DFQATT, CDR2 SNEGSKA, per germline (reference sequence). The CDR3 DNA reads TGCAGTGTTCACGCGGGATCCTACGAGCAGTACTTC. It encodes CSVHAGSYEQYF.

About this clonotype itself: The limits of the CDR3 on the DNA are not certain, so only TCRdb's listed CDR3 is given. The CDR3 here is CASSSSWTANYGYTF. The chain combines TRBV28 with TRBJ1-2. The CDR3 is 15 residues long, counting both termini. Germline V gene sequence: CDR1 MDHEN, CDR2 SYDVKM.

The chain couples TRBV20-1 to TRBJ2-7, with 7 bases that match TRBD2. V dropped 4 bases and J dropped 4; count of bases not matched to a gene: 10. The germline V gene has CDR1 DFQATT and CDR2 SNEGSKA (reference sequence). The CDR3 is made up of 14 amino acids. The CDR3: CSAIRPGGLYEQYF. Here the CDR3 DNA reads TGCAGTGCTATCCGTCCCGGGGGGTTATACGAGCAGTACTTC.

This clonotype turned up a few times. The V call is TRBV20-1, the J call TRBJ2-3, with 12 bases matching TRBD2. With V trimmed by 7 bases and J by 5 bases, 7 bases remained unmatched. CDR3 length equals 14 residues. Per the germline V gene, CDR1 is DFQATT and CDR2 is SNEGSKA (reference sequence). CDR3 in amino acids: CSGTSGRWGDTQYF. In DNA, the CDR3 is TGCAGTGGCACTAGCGGGAGGTGGGGAGATACGCAGTATTTT.

This clonotype was observed a handful of times. This chain joins TRBV4-1 and TRBJ1-2, with a weak D call TRBD1 (6 bases). This CDR3 has 14 residues. V dropped 8 bases and J dropped 6 bases, with 19 bases sitting between them. CDR1 is MGHRA, CDR2 YSYEKL, per germline. The CDR3 protein is CASQDDRRLDGYTF. Here the CDR3 DNA reads TGCGCCAGCCAAGACGACAGGCGACTTGATGGCTACACCTTC.

V and J are TRBV12-3 or TRBV12-4 and TRBJ2-7; D is possibly TRBD1 (6 bases). Trimming left V 3 bases short and J 7 bases short, with 13 bases between. This CDR3 is built from 13 residues. The CDR3 DNA is TGTGCCAGCAGTTTCGGGACACCGGGAGAGCAGTACTTC. Translating gives CASSFGTPGEQYF.

V usage is TRBV12-3 or TRBV12-4 and J usage is TRBJ1-6; D is unresolved. This CDR3 spans 17 amino acids. Trimming stripped 6 bases from V and 3 bases from J, with 18 bases between. In nucleotides, the CDR3 is TGTGCCAGCAGCACCCTCGGACCCTCTTTCTATAATTCACCCCTCCACTTT. Amino acids: CASSTLGPSFYNSPLHF.

The V gene is TRBV29-1, the J gene TRBJ2-7; 12 bases map to TRBD2. The J call may be incorrect, as the DNA end agrees better with TRBJ2-5. Germline V gene data show CDR1 as SQVTM and CDR2 as ANQGSEA. This CDR3 is built from 13 residues. CDR3 bases: TGCAGCGTTGAGACTAGCGGGAGTAAGACCCAGTACTTC. Translation gives CSVETSGSKTQYF.

The chain couples TRBV6-6 to TRBJ2-7, with 7 positions matching TRBD1. This CDR3 is built from 15 residues. J gave up 4 bases and V 6 bases, and 12 bases lay outside the gene matches. Germline CDR1 and CDR2: MNHNY and SVGAGI (reference sequence). CDR3 loop: CASSPTGEVEYEQYF. In DNA, the CDR3 is TGTGCCAGCAGCCCCACAGGGGAAGTGGAATACGAGCAGTACTTC.

This clonotype is a singleton in its sample. The chain carries TRBV7-2 and TRBJ2-5; 14 positions match TRBD2. With V trimmed by 3 bases and J by 0 bases, 3 bases remained unmatched. Germline assignment: CDR1 SGHTA and CDR2 FQGNSA. The CDR3 runs to 17 residues. The CDR3 coding sequence is TGTGCCAGCAGCTTGGGACTAGCGGGGGTAAACCAAGAGACCCAGTACTTC. It encodes CASSLGLAGVNQETQYF.

The chain has TRBV5-1 and TRBJ2-7, with TRBD1 matching over 8 bases. Germline V gene sequence: CDR1 SGHRS, CDR2 YFSETQ. CDR3 length: 15 residues. V was clipped by 3 bases and J by 1 base; unmatched bases: 6. The CDR3 bases are TGCGCCAGCAGCTCCGGGACAGGAGAATCCTACGAGCAGTACTTC. Its protein is CASSSGTGESYEQYF.

The chain recombines TRBV29-1 with TRBJ2-1; TRBD2 agrees at 13 bases. Germline trimming cut 1 base from V and 6 bases from J; bases unmatched to any gene: 6. The CDR3 extends over 16 amino acids. The germline CDR1 and CDR2 sequences are SQVTM and ANQGSEA. Here the CDR3 reads CSVEGTGTSGVNEQFF. Written as DNA, the CDR3 is TGCAGCGTTGAAGGAACCGGGACTAGCGGGGTCAATGAGCAGTTCTTC.

This clonotype is a singleton in its sample. The chain couples TRBV7-9 to TRBJ2-7; weak D call: TRBD2 (5 bases). This CDR3 has 14 amino acids. Trimming removed 5 bases at V and 0 bases at J, with 11 bases between. Germline V CDR1 and CDR2: SEHNR, FQNEAQ (reference sequence). The CDR3 reads CASSRPAASYEQYF. Written as DNA, the CDR3 is TGTGCCAGCAGCCGTCCAGCGGCCTCCTACGAGCAGTACTTC.

The genes are TRBV10-3 and TRBJ2-1; no definite D call. This CDR3 comprises 15 residues. V was trimmed by 7 bases and J by 0 bases, leaving 13 bases between them. CDR1 and CDR2 (germline): ENHRY, SYGVKD. The CDR3 bases are TGTGCCATCAAAAGTCCCCAGAGCTCCTACAATGAGCAGTTCTTC. This codes for CAIKSPQSSYNEQFF.

V gene TRBV5-1 combines with J gene TRBJ2-5; TRBD1 agrees at 9 bases. The germline V gene has CDR1 SGHRS and CDR2 YFSETQ. This CDR3 has 15 amino acids. The V gene end was trimmed by 3 bases and the J gene end by 0 bases; junction bases not matched to a gene: 3. CDR3 sequence: CASSSGQGYQETQYF. The DNA of the CDR3 is TGCGCCAGCAGCTCCGGACAGGGGTACCAAGAGACCCAGTACTTC.

CDR3 loop: CASGGPGIGNQPQHF. The CDR3, as DNA: TGTGCCAGCGGAGGGCCCGGGATCGGCAATCAGCCCCAGCATTTT. The chain carries TRBV27 and TRBJ1-5; D uncertain. The ends were cut back, 8 bases at V and 2 bases at J, with 16 bases in the middle. This CDR3 is 15 amino acids long. In germline, CDR1 is MNHEY, CDR2 SMNVEV (reference sequence).

The rearrangement uses TRBV20-1 and TRBJ2-5; D may be TRBD1 (5 bases). Germline CDR1 DFQATT, CDR2 SNEGSKA (reference sequence). The V gene lost 5 bases and the J gene lost 1 base, with 17 bases spanning the gap. This CDR3 is 15 amino acids long. CDR3 sequence: CSARSRADGQETQYF. CDR3 nucleotide sequence: TGCAGTGCTCGGAGCAGGGCGGATGGCCAAGAGACCCAGTACTTC.